These T cell receptor beta chains were read from a single sample in a study of cytomegalovirus exposure and HLA in healthy donors. Repertoires were generated with immunoSEQ multiplex PCR, while TCRdb's copy carries only in-frame clones and drops some. Found here are roughly 80,000 clones, over 55% of them singletons; the top ten hold around 6%. The specimen sequenced was PBMCs. The source of these receptors is a man aged 25 to 40 in good health and CMV-seropositive. Both conserved end residues are part of each CDR3. A D gene is named only where the DNA matches it firmly. Size is omitted from some rows. Given values are once, few, many or a class for expanded clones.

abundance: NA; v_gene: TRBV7-6; d_gene: TRBD1; j_gene: TRBJ2-5; CDR3aa: CASSVGQAETQYF; CDR3nt: TGTGCCAGCAGCGTGGGACAGGCGGAGACCCAGTACTTC
abundance: once; v_gene: TRBV7-3; d_gene: TRBD2; j_gene: TRBJ2-1; CDR3aa: CASSLRASGNNEQFF; CDR3nt: TGTGCCAGCAGCTTAAGGGCTAGCGGGAACAATGAGCAGTTCTTC
abundance: NA; v_gene: TRBV7-2; d_gene: NA; j_gene: TRBJ2-5; CDR3aa: CASSPNKGETQYF; CDR3nt: TGTGCCAGCAGCCCCAACAAGGGGGAGACCCAGTACTTC
abundance: NA; v_gene: TRBV29-1; d_gene: NA; j_gene: TRBJ1-2; CDR3aa: CSVHRDYGYTF; CDR3nt: TGCAGCGTACACAGGGATTATGGCTACACCTTC
abundance: NA; v_gene: TRBV5-1; d_gene: NA; j_gene: TRBJ1-2; CDR3aa: CASSFGTYDLRNGYTF; CDR3nt: TGCGCCAGCAGCTTCGGGACATACGACCTTAGGAATGGCTACACCTTC
abundance: few; v_gene: TRBV5-1; d_gene: NA; j_gene: TRBJ2-3; CDR3aa: CASSRDTDTQYF; CDR3nt: TGCGCCAGCAGTCGGGACACAGATACGCAGTATTTT
abundance: once; v_gene: TRBV29-1; d_gene: NA; j_gene: TRBJ2-2; CDR3aa: CSVTENTGELFF; CDR3nt: TGCAGCGTTACAGAAAACACCGGGGAGCTGTTTTTT
abundance: NA; v_gene: TRBV19; d_gene: NA; j_gene: TRBJ2-7; CDR3aa: CASSSNRRHREYEQYF; CDR3nt: TGTGCCAGTAGTTCGAACAGACGGCATCGAGAATACGAGCAGTACTTC
abundance: NA; v_gene: TRBV19; d_gene: TRBD1; j_gene: TRBJ1-5; CDR3aa: CASRPGQGNQPQHF; CDR3nt: TGTGCCAGTAGGCCGGGACAGGGCAATCAGCCCCAGCATTTT
abundance: NA; v_gene: TRBV19; d_gene: NA; j_gene: TRBJ2-3; CDR3aa: CASNPRATDTQYF; CDR3nt: TGTGCCAGTAATCCCAGGGCCACAGATACGCAGTATTTT
abundance: NA; v_gene: TRBV28; d_gene: TRBD1; j_gene: TRBJ1-2; CDR3aa: CASKGGTGAGYGYTF; CDR3nt: TGTGCCAGCAAGGGTGGGACAGGAGCGGGTTATGGCTACACCTTC
abundance: NA; v_gene: TRBV5-1; d_gene: NA; j_gene: TRBJ2-5; CDR3aa: CASSLYPGKETQYF; CDR3nt: TGCGCCAGCAGCTTGTATCCAGGGAAAGAGACCCAGTACTTC
abundance: once; v_gene: TRBV6-5; d_gene: TRBD1; j_gene: TRBJ2-3; CDR3aa: CASNDDRGTDTQYF; CDR3nt: TGTGCCAGCAACGATGACAGGGGAACAGATACGCAGTATTTT
abundance: NA; v_gene: TRBV14; d_gene: NA; j_gene: TRBJ1-1; CDR3aa: CASSQAFEAFF; CDR3nt: TGTGCCAGCAGCCAAGCGTTTGAAGCTTTCTTT
abundance: NA; v_gene: TRBV27; d_gene: TRBD2; j_gene: TRBJ2-7; CDR3aa: CASSLSMGGFSYEQYF; CDR3nt: TGTGCCAGCAGTTTATCGATGGGAGGGTTTTCCTACGAGCAGTACTTC
abundance: NA; v_gene: TRBV7-9; d_gene: NA; j_gene: TRBJ1-1; CDR3aa: CASSQQGTGTEAFF; CDR3nt: TGTGCCAGCAGCCAACAAGGAACAGGGACTGAAGCTTTCTTT
abundance: few; v_gene: TRBV5-1; d_gene: TRBD1; j_gene: TRBJ2-7; CDR3aa: CASSGSRQGRIEQYF; CDR3nt: TGCGCCAGCAGCGGTTCACGACAGGGACGAATCGAGCAGTACTTC
abundance: few; v_gene: TRBV5-4; d_gene: TRBD1; j_gene: TRBJ2-7; CDR3aa: CASSPGQGINEQYF; CDR3nt: TGTGCCAGCAGCCCGGGACAGGGTATAAACGAGCAGTACTTC
abundance: NA; v_gene: TRBV7-6; d_gene: NA; j_gene: TRBJ1-5; CDR3aa: CASSLSSNQPQHF; CDR3nt: TGTGCCAGCAGCTTGAGTAGCAATCAGCCCCAGCATTTT
abundance: NA; v_gene: TRBV6-6; d_gene: TRBD2; j_gene: TRBJ2-2; CDR3aa: CASSSGGGAIGELFF; CDR3nt: TGTGCCAGCAGTTCAGGCGGGGGGGCCATCGGGGAGCTGTTTTTT
abundance: NA; v_gene: TRBV18; d_gene: TRBD1; j_gene: TRBJ1-2; CDR3aa: CASSRGQGTEGYTF; CDR3nt: TGTGCCAGCTCACGGGGACAGGGAACGGAGGGCTACACCTTC
abundance: NA; v_gene: TRBV20-1; d_gene: NA; j_gene: TRBJ2-7; CDR3aa: CRAQGYYEQYF; CDR3nt: TGCAGGGCACAGGGATACTACGAGCAGTACTTC
abundance: NA; v_gene: TRBV5-1; d_gene: TRBD1; j_gene: TRBJ2-7; CDR3aa: CASSPRTGGYEQYF; CDR3nt: TGCGCCAGCAGCCCTAGGACAGGGGGCTACGAGCAGTACTTC
abundance: NA; v_gene: TRBV28; d_gene: TRBD1; j_gene: TRBJ2-7; CDR3aa: CASTQTGAPYEQYF; CDR3nt: TGTGCCAGCACTCAGACAGGGGCCCCCTACGAGCAGTACTTC
abundance: few; v_gene: TRBV9; d_gene: TRBD1; j_gene: TRBJ2-6; CDR3aa: CASSARTGGSGANVLTF; CDR3nt: TGTGCCAGCAGCGCCAGGACAGGGGGTTCTGGGGCCAACGTCCTGACTTTC
abundance: NA; v_gene: TRBV25-1; d_gene: NA; j_gene: TRBJ2-3; CDR3aa: CASSKGFGSRTDTQYF; CDR3nt: TGTGCCAGCAGCAAGGGGTTCGGTTCACGCACAGATACGCAGTATTTT
abundance: NA; v_gene: TRBV5-4; d_gene: TRBD1; j_gene: TRBJ1-2; CDR3aa: CASSGTGDYGYTF; CDR3nt: TGTGCCAGCAGCGGGACAGGGGATTATGGCTACACCTTC
abundance: NA; v_gene: TRBV6-1; d_gene: NA; j_gene: TRBJ2-2; CDR3aa: CASIWNTGELFF; CDR3nt: TGTGCCAGCATCTGGAACACCGGGGAGCTGTTTTTT
abundance: NA; v_gene: TRBV5-1; d_gene: TRBD2; j_gene: TRBJ2-3; CDR3aa: CASSLEAGGEDTQYF; CDR3nt: TGCGCCAGCAGCTTGGAAGCGGGAGGCGAAGATACGCAGTATTTT
abundance: NA; v_gene: TRBV9; d_gene: NA; j_gene: TRBJ2-5; CDR3aa: CASSVSGRETQYF; CDR3nt: TGTGCCAGCAGCGTATCAGGTCGAGAGACCCAGTACTTC
abundance: NA; v_gene: TRBV10-2; d_gene: NA; j_gene: TRBJ1-1; CDR3aa: CASSEYAGPGNTEAFF; CDR3nt: TGCGCCAGCAGTGAGTACGCGGGGCCTGGGAACACTGAAGCTTTCTTT
abundance: few; v_gene: TRBV6-5; d_gene: NA; j_gene: TRBJ1-1; CDR3aa: CASSYLSPGNTEAFF; CDR3nt: TGTGCCAGCAGTTACCTTTCGCCAGGGAACACTGAAGCTTTCTTT
abundance: NA; v_gene: TRBV5-6; d_gene: TRBD1; j_gene: TRBJ1-3; CDR3aa: CASSFRQGQFSGNTIYF; CDR3nt: TGTGCCAGCAGCTTTCGACAGGGGCAATTCTCTGGAAACACCATATATTTT
abundance: NA; v_gene: TRBV6-4; d_gene: TRBD1; j_gene: TRBJ2-2; CDR3aa: CASSTGAAGELFF; CDR3nt: TGTGCCAGCAGTACAGGGGCGGCCGGGGAGCTGTTTTTT
abundance: NA; v_gene: TRBV2; d_gene: TRBD1; j_gene: TRBJ1-2; CDR3aa: CGSTDRVTTNYGYTF; CDR3nt: TGTGGGAGCACGGACAGGGTGACTACCAACTATGGCTACACCTTC
abundance: NA; v_gene: TRBV6-6; d_gene: NA; j_gene: TRBJ1-4; CDR3aa: CASSTHRVGEKLFF; CDR3nt: TGTGCCAGCAGTACACACAGGGTAGGGGAAAAACTGTTTTTT
abundance: NA; v_gene: TRBV7-8; d_gene: NA; j_gene: TRBJ2-2; CDR3aa: CASSYGRGNTGELFF; CDR3nt: TGTGCCAGCAGCTATGGACGGGGAAACACCGGGGAGCTGTTTTTT
abundance: NA; v_gene: TRBV23-1; d_gene: TRBD1; j_gene: TRBJ2-1; CDR3aa: CARNEGGQGVQEQFF; CDR3nt: TGCGCCAGGAACGAAGGGGGACAGGGAGTTCAGGAGCAGTTCTTC
abundance: NA; v_gene: TRBV6-1; d_gene: NA; j_gene: TRBJ2-2; CDR3aa: CASSEDRWSNTGELFF; CDR3nt: TGTGCCAGCAGTGAAGACAGGTGGTCGAACACCGGGGAGCTGTTTTTT
abundance: NA; v_gene: TRBV5-1; d_gene: NA; j_gene: TRBJ2-2; CDR3aa: CASSEDIGELFF; CDR3nt: TGCGCCAGCAGCGAGGACATAGGGGAGCTGTTTTTT
abundance: NA; v_gene: TRBV5-1; d_gene: TRBD2; j_gene: TRBJ2-2; CDR3aa: CASSYTSGGPTGELFF; CDR3nt: TGCGCCAGCAGCTACACTAGCGGGGGGCCCACCGGGGAGCTGTTTTTT
abundance: medium-sized; v_gene: TRBV5-4; d_gene: NA; j_gene: TRBJ2-7; CDR3aa: CASSPVEHTYEQYF; CDR3nt: TGTGCCAGCTCACCCGTGGAGCATACCTACGAGCAGTACTTC
abundance: NA; v_gene: TRBV28; d_gene: NA; j_gene: TRBJ1-2; CDR3aa: CASSSRDYGYTF; CDR3nt: TGTGCCAGCAGTTCCAGGGATTATGGCTACACCTTC
abundance: NA; v_gene: TRBV7-6; d_gene: NA; j_gene: TRBJ1-4; CDR3aa: CASRKAFGNEKLFF; CDR3nt: TGTGCCAGCAGGAAGGCTTTCGGGAATGAAAAACTGTTTTTT
abundance: NA; v_gene: TRBV5-6; d_gene: TRBD1; j_gene: TRBJ1-6; CDR3aa: CASSSDRVQVLHF; CDR3nt: TGTGCCAGCAGCTCAGACAGGGTCCAGGTCCTCCACTTT
abundance: once; v_gene: TRBV9; d_gene: TRBD1; j_gene: TRBJ1-2; CDR3aa: CASSASDRNYGYTF; CDR3nt: TGTGCCAGCAGCGCGTCGGACAGGAACTATGGCTACACCTTC
abundance: NA; v_gene: TRBV7-2; d_gene: NA; j_gene: TRBJ1-1; CDR3aa: CASSPHPGRAAFF; CDR3nt: TGTGCCAGCAGCCCGCATCCGGGGAGGGCGGCTTTCTTT
abundance: NA; v_gene: TRBV21-1; d_gene: NA; j_gene: TRBJ2-6; CDR3aa: CASSSGGSGANVLTF; CDR3nt: TGTGCCAGCAGCTCAGGGGGAAGTGGGGCCAACGTCCTGACTTTC
abundance: NA; v_gene: TRBV2; d_gene: TRBD1; j_gene: TRBJ2-3; CDR3aa: CASTGQGTDTQYF; CDR3nt: TGTGCCAGCACCGGACAGGGAACAGATACGCAGTATTTT
abundance: NA; v_gene: TRBV27; d_gene: TRBD1; j_gene: TRBJ2-2; CDR3aa: CASSLTNTGGRQTGELFF; CDR3nt: TGTGCCAGCAGTTTAACTAACACAGGGGGCAGACAAACCGGGGAGCTGTTTTTT
abundance: once; v_gene: TRBV6-5; d_gene: NA; j_gene: TRBJ1-2; CDR3aa: CASSFIQENYGYTF; CDR3nt: TGTGCCAGCAGTTTCATACAGGAGAACTATGGCTACACCTTC
abundance: NA; v_gene: TRBV5-4; d_gene: TRBD2; j_gene: TRBJ2-7; CDR3aa: CASRDGLAGGPEQYF; CDR3nt: TGTGCCAGCAGGGACGGACTAGCGGGGGGGCCCGAGCAGTACTTC
abundance: NA; v_gene: TRBV28; d_gene: TRBD2; j_gene: TRBJ2-7; CDR3aa: CASRLALDEQYF; CDR3nt: TGTGCCAGCAGACTAGCGTTGGACGAGCAGTACTTC
abundance: NA; v_gene: TRBV27; d_gene: NA; j_gene: TRBJ2-6; CDR3aa: CASKFSGANVLTF; CDR3nt: TGTGCCAGTAAATTCTCTGGGGCCAACGTCCTGACTTTC
abundance: NA; v_gene: TRBV6-6; d_gene: TRBD2; j_gene: TRBJ2-7; CDR3aa: CAIKEAGGPYEQYF; CDR3nt: TGTGCCATCAAGGAGGCGGGAGGGCCCTACGAGCAGTACTTC
abundance: NA; v_gene: TRBV23-1; d_gene: TRBD1; j_gene: TRBJ1-4; CDR3aa: CASSQSRTGLREKLFF; CDR3nt: TGCGCCAGCAGTCAATCGCGGACAGGCCTCCGTGAAAAACTGTTTTTT
abundance: NA; v_gene: TRBV28; d_gene: TRBD2; j_gene: TRBJ2-7; CDR3aa: CASISGEISYEQYF; CDR3nt: TGTGCCAGCATAAGCGGGGAGATCTCCTACGAGCAGTACTTC
abundance: NA; v_gene: TRBV4-1; d_gene: NA; j_gene: TRBJ2-1; CDR3aa: CASSQRAGQGASGVYNEQFF; CDR3nt: TGCGCCAGCAGCCAGAGGGCGGGACAGGGAGCTAGCGGGGTCTACAATGAGCAGTTCTTC
abundance: NA; v_gene: TRBV2; d_gene: NA; j_gene: TRBJ2-7; CDR3aa: CASSYTSYEQYF; CDR3nt: TGTGCCAGCAGTTATACTAGCTACGAGCAGTACTTC